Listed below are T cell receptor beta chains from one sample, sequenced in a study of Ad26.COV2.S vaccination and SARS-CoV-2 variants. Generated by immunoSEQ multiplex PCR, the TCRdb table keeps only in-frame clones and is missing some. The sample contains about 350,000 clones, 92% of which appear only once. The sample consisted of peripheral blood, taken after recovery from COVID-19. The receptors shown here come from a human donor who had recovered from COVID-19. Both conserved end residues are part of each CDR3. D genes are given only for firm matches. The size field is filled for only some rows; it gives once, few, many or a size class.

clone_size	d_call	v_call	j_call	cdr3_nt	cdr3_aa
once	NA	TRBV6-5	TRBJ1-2	TGTGCCAGCAGTTACACGGGGCACCACTATGGCTACACCTTC	CASSYTGHHYGYTF
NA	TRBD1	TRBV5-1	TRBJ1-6	TGCGCCAGCAGCTTGGCTTCTGGGACAGAAAATTCACCCCTCCACTTT	CASSLASGTENSPLHF
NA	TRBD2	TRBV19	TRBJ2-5	TGTGCCAGTACCCCCGGGACTAGCGGGGGGCGGGAGACCCAGTACTTC	CASTPGTSGGRETQYF
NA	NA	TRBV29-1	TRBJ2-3	TGCAGCGCCGGGGGCCCAGATACGCAGTATTTT	CSAGGPDTQYF
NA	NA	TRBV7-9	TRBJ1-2	TGTGCCTCGACCTCCGGCACCTTC	CASTSGTF
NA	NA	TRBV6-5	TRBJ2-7	TGTGCCAGCAGTTACCGCTACAGGGACTACGAGCAGTACTTC	CASSYRYRDYEQYF
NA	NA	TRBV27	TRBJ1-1	TGTGCCAGCAGAACTGGACAGCCTCATGAAGCTTTCTTT	CASRTGQPHEAFF
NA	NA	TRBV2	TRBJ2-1	TGTGCCAGCAGTGAGGACTCGAGCTCCTACAATGAGCAGTTCTTC	CASSEDSSSYNEQFF
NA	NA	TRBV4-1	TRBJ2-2	TGCGCCAGCAGCCAAGTCAGCGAGGGGACCGGGGAGCTGTTTTTT	CASSQVSEGTGELFF
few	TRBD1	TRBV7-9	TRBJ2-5	TGTGCCACCCAGAAACAGGGGCCAGAGACCCAGTACTTC	CATQKQGPETQYF
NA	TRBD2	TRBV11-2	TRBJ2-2	TGTGCCAGCAGCTTAGCTAGCGGGGGGGCCCCCGGGGAGCTGTTTTTT	CASSLASGGAPGELFF
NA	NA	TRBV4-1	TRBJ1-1	TGCGCCAGCAGCCATGTCAATGGACAGAGGAACACTGAAGCTTTCTTT	CASSHVNGQRNTEAFF
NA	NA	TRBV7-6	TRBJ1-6	TGTGCCAGCAGCCCGGGCCGCTCCTATAATTCACCCCTCCACTTT	CASSPGRSYNSPLHF
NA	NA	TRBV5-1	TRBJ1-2	TGCGCCGGCAGCCCTACCCTGGCAGCTAACTATGGCTACACCTTC	CAGSPTLAANYGYTF
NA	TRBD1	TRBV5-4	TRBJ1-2	TGTGCCAGCAGCAGCCCGGACAGGGGGCTCTATGGCTACACCTTC	CASSSPDRGLYGYTF
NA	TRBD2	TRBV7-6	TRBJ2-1	TGTGCCAGCAGTGCTGGGACTAGCGGAAGGAATGAGCAGTTCTTC	CASSAGTSGRNEQFF
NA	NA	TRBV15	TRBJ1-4	TGTGCCACCAGCATTGATCTACCCATGACTAATGAAAAACTGTTTTTT	CATSIDLPMTNEKLFF
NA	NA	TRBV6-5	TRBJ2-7	TGTGCCAGCAGTTACTCGTTGGCCGCTTACGAGCAGTACTTC	CASSYSLAAYEQYF
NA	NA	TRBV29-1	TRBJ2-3	TGCAGCGTTGAAGATCGGGGAAAGGGCCTTACGGAAGATACGCAGTATTTT	CSVEDRGKGLTEDTQYF
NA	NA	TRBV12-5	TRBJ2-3	TGTGCTAGTGGTTTGTGGGACAGCACAGATACGCAGTATTTT	CASGLWDSTDTQYF
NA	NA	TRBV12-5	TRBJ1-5	TGTGCTAGTGGTTTGTCGGCAGGGCACAATCAGCCCCAGCATTTT	CASGLSAGHNQPQHF
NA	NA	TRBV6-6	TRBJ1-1	TGTGCCAGCTCGTTAGGGCCCGTCAGCAGGAACACTGAAGCTTTCTTT	CASSLGPVSRNTEAFF
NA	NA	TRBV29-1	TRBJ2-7	TGCAGCGTTGAGCGCTTGAACGGGACCTACGAGCAGTACTTC	CSVERLNGTYEQYF
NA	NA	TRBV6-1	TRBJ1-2	TGTGCCAGCAGTGACGACCGGGGCACTAGGTATGGCTACACCTTC	CASSDDRGTRYGYTF
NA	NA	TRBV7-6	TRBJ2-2	TGTGCCAGCAGCCCGCGTGGGGGGTTGGCCGGGGAGCTGTTTTTT	CASSPRGGLAGELFF
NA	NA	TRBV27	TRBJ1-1	TGTGCCAGCAGTTTACTTCGGGGGTTCGCTGAAGCTTTCTTT	CASSLLRGFAEAFF
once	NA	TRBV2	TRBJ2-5	TGTGCCAGCAGTGTGGCTAGGTTGGAGACCCAGTACTTC	CASSVARLETQYF
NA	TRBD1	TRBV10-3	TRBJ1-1	TGTGCCATCAGTGACAGGGGGTATGAAGCTTTTTTT	CAISDRGYEAFF
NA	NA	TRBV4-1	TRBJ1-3	TGCGCCAGCAGCCGAGGGCGCGGAGGCGCCTTGGGAAACACCATATATTTT	CASSRGRGGALGNTIYF
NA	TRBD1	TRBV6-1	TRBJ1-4	TGTGCCAGCAGTGAGGCGGGACAGGATCGTGAAAAACTGTTTTTT	CASSEAGQDREKLFF
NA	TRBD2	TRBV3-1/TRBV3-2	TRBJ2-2	TGTGCCAGCAGCCAAGCTAGGGTGATAGCGGGGGAGCTAAACACCGGGGAGCTGTTTTTT	CASSQARVIAGELNTGELFF
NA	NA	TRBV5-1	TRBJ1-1	TGCGCCAGCAGCTTTTCTACCGGGCCAGGAAGAGAAGCTTTCTTT	CASSFSTGPGREAFF
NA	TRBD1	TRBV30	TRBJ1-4	TGTGCCTGGAGTGTCCGGACAGGGGATGAAAAACTGTTTTTT	CAWSVRTGDEKLFF
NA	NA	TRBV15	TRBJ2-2	TGTGCCACCAGCAGAGATCAAGTCGGCGACACCGGGGAGCTGTTTTTT	CATSRDQVGDTGELFF
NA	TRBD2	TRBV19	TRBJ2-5	TGTGCCAGTAGTATCTTTGTGGGCGGGGGGGCCTCAGAGACCCAGTACTTC	CASSIFVGGGASETQYF
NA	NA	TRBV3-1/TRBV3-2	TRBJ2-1	TGTGCCAGCAGCCAAGAAGGAGGGGGCCTCCGATCAAGATACAATGAGCAGTTCTTC	CASSQEGGGLRSRYNEQFF
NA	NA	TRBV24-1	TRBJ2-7	TGTGCCACCAGTGATCCACCCGGGACACCCCTGGAGTGTGGGCAGTACTTC	CATSDPPGTPLECGQYF
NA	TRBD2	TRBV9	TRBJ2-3	TGTGCCAGCAGCTCCCCTTCCCGGCCTAGCGGAAGCACAGATACGCAGTATTTT	CASSSPSRPSGSTDTQYF
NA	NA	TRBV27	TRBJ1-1	TGTGCCACCCGGTCTGTTACGTACACTGAAGCTTTCTTT	CATRSVTYTEAFF
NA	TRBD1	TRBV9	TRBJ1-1	TGTGCCAGCAGCGGGAGGGGACAGGGCATTGGCACTGAAGCTTTCTTT	CASSGRGQGIGTEAFF
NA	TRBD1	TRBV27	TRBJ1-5	TGTGCCAGCAGACGGAGCTTCTACAGGGGTAAGGATCAGCCCCAGCATTTT	CASRRSFYRGKDQPQHF
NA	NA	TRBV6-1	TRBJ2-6	TGTGCCAGCAGTGAACACAGCTCTGGGGCCAACGTCCTGACTTTC	CASSEHSSGANVLTF
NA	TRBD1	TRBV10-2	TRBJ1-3	TGCGCCAGCAGTGAGTCCGACAGGGGATCTGGAAACACCATATATTTT	CASSESDRGSGNTIYF
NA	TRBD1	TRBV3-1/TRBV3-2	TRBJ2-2	TGTGCCAGCAGCCAAGGGACAGGGAACACCGGGGAGCTGTTTTTT	CASSQGTGNTGELFF
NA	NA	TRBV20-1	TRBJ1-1	TGCAGTGCTAGAGAAATCTCTGAAGCTTTCTTT	CSAREISEAFF